This paragraph reports one T cell receptor (beta chain). This sample stems from a study of cytomegalovirus exposure and HLA in healthy donors. Germline CDR1 and CDR2: MGHRA and YSYEKL. This CDR3 has 16 residues. With 0 bases clipped from V and 1 base from J, the junction kept 3 bases outside the gene matches. Primers: 60 Vbeta forward and 13 Jbeta reverse. The data were produced by immunoSEQ multiplex PCR, yet TCRdb's version contains in-frame clones alone and is incomplete. This sample carries about 160,000 clones, under 80% of them seen once, and the ten largest clones take 3.5% to 5.5%. The chain uses TRBV4-1 and TRBJ1-3, with 7 bases that match TRBD1. The sequence was obtained from a man aged 35 to 55 in good health and CMV-seronegative. The sequenced sample was PBMCs. CDR3 sequence (DNA): TGCGCCAGCAGCCAAGACAGGGGGAGGTCTGGAAACACCATATATTTT. Protein: CASSQDRGRSGNTIYF.